The 7 T cell receptor beta chains listed next were all sequenced from one sample in a study of identifying expanded T cells in peripheral blood. Only in-frame clones appear in the TCRdb table, and some are missing; sequencing was by immunoSEQ multiplex PCR. The table lists under 100,000 clones, about 87% of them singletons. The sample consisted of blood. These receptors all stem from a person aged 18-69 years in good health.

The chain uses TRBV7-6 and TRBJ2-3, with D possibly TRBD2 on 5 matching bases. The germline V and J ends were trimmed by 1 base and 1 base, with 9 bases remaining between them. The CDR3 is 15 residues long. Looked up from germline, CDR1 is SGHVS and CDR2 is FNYEAQ. In DNA form, the CDR3 reads TGTGCCAGCAGCTTAGGGAGGTGGGGCACAGATACGCAGTATTTT. Translation: CASSLGRWGTDTQYF.

V gene TRBV5-1 combines with J gene TRBJ1-1; D gene ambiguous. CDR1 and CDR2 (germline): SGHRS, YFSETQ. The CDR3 is 11 residues long. V was clipped by 5 bases and J by 5 bases, with 7 bases between them. The DNA for the CDR3 is TGCGCCAGCAGGGGGAATACTGAAGCTTTCTTT. This translates into CASRGNTEAFF.

This clone occurred a few times. The chain recombines TRBV7-9 with TRBJ1-1, with D uncertain. Germline V gene lookup returns CDR1 SEHNR and CDR2 FQNEAQ (reference sequence). The V and J ends lost 4 bases and 7 bases respectively, with 13 bases between them. This CDR3 spans 13 amino acids. The CDR3 here is CASSSPPHFEAFF. The CDR3 bases are TGTGCCAGCAGCTCGCCCCCCCACTTTGAAGCTTTCTTT.

The chain couples TRBV5-4 to TRBJ2-7; possible D gene TRBD2, 6 bases. The CDR3 spans 15 residues. Deletions cut 0 bases from V and 5 bases from J, with 15 bases between. Germline V gene data show CDR1 as SGHNT and CDR2 as YYREEE (reference sequence). The CDR3 spells CASSLAPGEYHEQYF. The CDR3 region has the DNA TGTGCCAGCAGCTTGGCCCCGGGAGAATACCACGAGCAGTACTTC.

CDR3 region: CASSYLEGSRGYTF. CDR3 DNA sequence: TGTGCCAGCAGCTACTTAGAGGGGAGTCGGGGCTACACCTTC. The chain joins TRBV7-9 to TRBJ1-2, with D tentatively TRBD1 (5 bases). Between the trimmed V and J ends, which lost 4 bases and 8 bases, there was a span of 17 bases. Germline V gene data show CDR1 as SEHNR and CDR2 as FQNEAQ (reference sequence). CDR3 size: 14 residues.

The rearrangement uses TRBV4-2 and TRBJ1-3; TRBD1 might be the D (5 bases). The CDR3 runs to 16 residues. V gave up 0 bases and J gave up 1 base, with 10 bases separating them. Germline CDR1 reads LGHNA; CDR2 reads YNFKEQ. The CDR3 bases are TGTGCCAGCAGCCAAGAGGTTGGGGGGTCTGGAAACACCATATATTTT. Translated, it gives CASSQEVGGSGNTIYF.

The J gene is TRBJ1-2, the V gene TRBV4-3, with D perhaps TRBD1 (6 bases). The CDR3 runs 16 residues. With 1 base removed from V and 3 bases from J, the gap between germline ends came to 15 bases. Germline CDR1 reads LGHNA; CDR2 reads YSLEER. Written as DNA, the CDR3 is TGCGCCAGCAGCCAAGCAGGGGCAGGAGAGTACTATGGCTACACCTTC. Translation: CASSQAGAGEYYGYTF.